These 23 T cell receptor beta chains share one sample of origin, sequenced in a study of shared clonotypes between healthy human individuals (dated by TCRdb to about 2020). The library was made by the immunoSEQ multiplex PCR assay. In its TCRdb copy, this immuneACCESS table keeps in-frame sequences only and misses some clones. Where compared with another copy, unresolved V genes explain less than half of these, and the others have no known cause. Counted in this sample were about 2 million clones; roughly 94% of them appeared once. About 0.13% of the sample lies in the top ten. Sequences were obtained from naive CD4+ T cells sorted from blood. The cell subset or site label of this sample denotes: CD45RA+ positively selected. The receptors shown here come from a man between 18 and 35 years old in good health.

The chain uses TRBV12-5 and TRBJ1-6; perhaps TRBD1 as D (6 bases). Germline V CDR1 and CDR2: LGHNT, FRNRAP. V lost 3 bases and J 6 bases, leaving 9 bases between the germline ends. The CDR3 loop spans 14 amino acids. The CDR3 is CASGFGQINSPLHF. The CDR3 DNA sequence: TGTGCTAGTGGTTTCGGACAGATTAATTCACCCCTCCACTTT.

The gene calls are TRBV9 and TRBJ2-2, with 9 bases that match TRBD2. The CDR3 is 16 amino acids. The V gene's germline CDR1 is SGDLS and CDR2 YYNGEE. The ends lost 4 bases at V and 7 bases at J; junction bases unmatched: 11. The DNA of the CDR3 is TGTGCCAGCAGCCCAGATCCGGGACTAGCTGGCGGGGAGCTGTTTTTT. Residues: CASSPDPGLAGGELFF.

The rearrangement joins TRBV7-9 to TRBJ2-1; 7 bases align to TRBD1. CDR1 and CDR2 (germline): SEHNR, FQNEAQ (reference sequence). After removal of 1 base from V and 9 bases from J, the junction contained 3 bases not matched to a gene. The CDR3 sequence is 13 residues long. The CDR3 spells CASSLGDSSEQFF. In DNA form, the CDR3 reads TGTGCCAGCAGCTTAGGGGACAGTAGTGAGCAGTTCTTC.

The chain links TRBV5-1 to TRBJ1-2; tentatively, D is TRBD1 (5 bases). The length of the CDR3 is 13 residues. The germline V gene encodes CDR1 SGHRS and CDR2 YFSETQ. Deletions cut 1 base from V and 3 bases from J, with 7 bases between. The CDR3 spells CASSLMGDYGYTF. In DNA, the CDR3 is TGCGCCAGCAGCTTGATGGGGGACTATGGCTACACCTTC.

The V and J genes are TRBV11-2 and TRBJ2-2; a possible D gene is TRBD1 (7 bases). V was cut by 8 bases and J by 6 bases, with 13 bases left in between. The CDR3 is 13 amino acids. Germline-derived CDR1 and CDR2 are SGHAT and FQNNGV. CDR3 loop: CASLQGGAGELFF. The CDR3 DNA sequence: TGTGCCAGCCTCCAGGGGGGTGCCGGGGAGCTGTTTTTT.

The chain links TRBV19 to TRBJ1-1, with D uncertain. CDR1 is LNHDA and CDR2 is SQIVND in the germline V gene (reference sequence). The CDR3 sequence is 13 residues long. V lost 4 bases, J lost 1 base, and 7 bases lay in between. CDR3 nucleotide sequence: TGTGCCAGTAGTACCTTAAAGAACACTGAAGCTTTCTTT. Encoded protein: CASSTLKNTEAFF. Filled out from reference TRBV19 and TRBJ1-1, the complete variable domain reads DGGITQSPKYLFRKEGQNVTLSCEQNLNHDAMYWYRQDPGQGLRLIYYSQIVNDFQKGDIAEGYSVSREKKESFPLTVTSAQKNPTAFYLCASSTLKNTEAFFGQGTRLTVV.

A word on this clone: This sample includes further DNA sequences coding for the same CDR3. The CDR3 here is CASSFSNSPLHF. DNA for the CDR3: TGTGCCAGCAGTTTCAGCAATTCACCCCTCCACTTT. V usage is TRBV27 and J usage is TRBJ1-6; D not resolved. Trimming left V 3 bases short and J 7 bases short, with 4 bases between. In germline, CDR1 is MNHEY, CDR2 SMNVEV (reference sequence). The CDR3 is made up of 12 amino acids.

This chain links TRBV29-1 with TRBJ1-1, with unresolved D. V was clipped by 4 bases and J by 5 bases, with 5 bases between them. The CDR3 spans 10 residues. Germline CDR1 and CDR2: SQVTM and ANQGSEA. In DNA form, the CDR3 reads TGCAGCGTTGCCCCGACTGAAGCTTTCTTT. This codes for CSVAPTEAFF. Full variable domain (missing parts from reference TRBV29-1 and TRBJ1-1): SAVISQKPSRDICQRGTSLTIQCQVDSQVTMMFWYRQQPGQSLTLIATANQGSEATYESGFVIDKFPISRPNLTFSTLTVSNMSPEDSSIYLCSVAPTEAFFGQGTRLTVV.

CDR3 sequence: CASSSDSGRNEKLFF. For the CDR3, the DNA is TGCGCCAGCAGCTCGGACAGCGGAAGAAATGAAAAACTGTTTTTT. This chain joins TRBV5-1 and TRBJ1-4; D perhaps matches TRBD1 (6 bases). Trimming left V 3 bases short and J 5 bases short, with 14 bases between. The CDR3 runs to 15 residues. CDR1 and CDR2 from the germline V gene are SGHRS and YFSETQ.

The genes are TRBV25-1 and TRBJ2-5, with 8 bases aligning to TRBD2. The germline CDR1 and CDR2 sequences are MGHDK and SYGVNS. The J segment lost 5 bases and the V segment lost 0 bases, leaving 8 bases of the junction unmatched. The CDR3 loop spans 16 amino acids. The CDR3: CASSEYPGGAGETQYF. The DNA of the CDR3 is TGTGCCAGCAGTGAATACCCCGGGGGGGCTGGGGAGACCCAGTACTTC.

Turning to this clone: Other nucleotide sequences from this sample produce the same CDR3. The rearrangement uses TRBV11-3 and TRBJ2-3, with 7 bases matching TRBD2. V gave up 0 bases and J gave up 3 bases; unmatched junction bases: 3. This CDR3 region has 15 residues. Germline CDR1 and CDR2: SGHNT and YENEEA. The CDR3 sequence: CASSLDGGSTDTQYF. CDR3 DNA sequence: TGTGCCAGCAGCTTAGATGGCGGGAGTACAGATACGCAGTATTTT. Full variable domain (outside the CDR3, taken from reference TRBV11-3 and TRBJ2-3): EAGVVQSPRYKIIEKKQPVAFWCNPISGHNTLYWYLQNLGQGPELLIRYENEEAVDDSQLPKDRFSAERLKGVDSTLKIQPAELGDSAVYLCASSLDGGSTDTQYFGPGTRLTVL.

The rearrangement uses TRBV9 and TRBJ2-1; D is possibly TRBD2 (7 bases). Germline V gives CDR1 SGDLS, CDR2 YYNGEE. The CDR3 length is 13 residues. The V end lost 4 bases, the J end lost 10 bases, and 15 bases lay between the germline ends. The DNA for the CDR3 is TGTGCCAGCAGCAGGGCACAGGGAGGGGAGCAGTTCTTC. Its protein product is CASSRAQGGEQFF.

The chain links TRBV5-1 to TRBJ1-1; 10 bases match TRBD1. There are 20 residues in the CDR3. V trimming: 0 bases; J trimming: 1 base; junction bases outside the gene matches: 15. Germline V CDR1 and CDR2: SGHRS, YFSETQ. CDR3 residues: CASSLDPGQGTYKRNTEAFF. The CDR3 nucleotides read TGCGCCAGCAGCTTGGATCCGGGACAGGGGACCTATAAACGGAACACTGAAGCTTTCTTT.

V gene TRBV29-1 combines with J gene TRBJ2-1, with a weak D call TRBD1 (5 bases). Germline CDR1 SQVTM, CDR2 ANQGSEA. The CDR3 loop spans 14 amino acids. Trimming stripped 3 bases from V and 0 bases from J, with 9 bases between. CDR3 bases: TGCAGCGTTGAGGGCAGGGTCTCCTACAATGAGCAGTTCTTC. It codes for CSVEGRVSYNEQFF.

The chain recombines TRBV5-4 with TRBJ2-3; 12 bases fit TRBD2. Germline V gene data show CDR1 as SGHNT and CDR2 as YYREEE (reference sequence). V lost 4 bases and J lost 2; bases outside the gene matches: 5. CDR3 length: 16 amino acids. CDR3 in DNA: TGTGCCAGCAGCGCGACTAGCGGGGGACCCACAGATACGCAGTATTTT. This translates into CASSATSGGPTDTQYF. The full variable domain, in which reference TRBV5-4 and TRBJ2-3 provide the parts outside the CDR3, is ETGVTQSPTHLIKTRGQQVTLRCSSQSGHNTVSWYQQALGQGPQFIFQYYREEENGRGNFPPRFSGLQFPNYSSELNVNALELDDSALYLCASSATSGGPTDTQYFGPGTRLTVL.

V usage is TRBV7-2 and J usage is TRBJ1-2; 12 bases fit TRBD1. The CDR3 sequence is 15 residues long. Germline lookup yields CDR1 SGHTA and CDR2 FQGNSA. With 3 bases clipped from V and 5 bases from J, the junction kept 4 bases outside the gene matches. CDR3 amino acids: CASSFLGQGAYGYTF. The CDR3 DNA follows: TGTGCCAGCAGCTTTTTGGGACAGGGGGCTTATGGCTACACCTTC. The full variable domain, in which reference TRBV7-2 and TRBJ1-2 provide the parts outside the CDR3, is GAGVSQSPSNKVTEKGKDVELRCDPISGHTALYWYRQSLGQGLEFLIYFQGNSAPDKSGLPSDRFSAERTGGSVSTLTIQRTQQEDSAVYLCASSFLGQGAYGYTFGSGTRLTVV.

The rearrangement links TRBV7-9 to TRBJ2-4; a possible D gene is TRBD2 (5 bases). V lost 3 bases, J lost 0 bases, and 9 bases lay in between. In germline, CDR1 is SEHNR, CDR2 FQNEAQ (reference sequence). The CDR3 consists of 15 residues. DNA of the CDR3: TGTGCCAGCAGCTTTCGGGGTACAGCCAAAAACATTCAGTACTTC. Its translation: CASSFRGTAKNIQYF.

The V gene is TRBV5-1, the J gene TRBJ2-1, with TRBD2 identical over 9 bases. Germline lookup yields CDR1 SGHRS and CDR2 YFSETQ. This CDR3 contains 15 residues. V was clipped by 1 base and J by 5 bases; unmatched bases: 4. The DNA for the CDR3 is TGCGCCAGCAGCTTGCGACTAGCGGTCAACAATGAGCAGTTCTTC. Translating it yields CASSLRLAVNNEQFF. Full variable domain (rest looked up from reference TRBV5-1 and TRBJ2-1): KAGVTQTPRYLIKTRGQQVTLSCSPISGHRSVSWYQQTPGQGLQFLFEYFSETQRNKGNFPGRFSGRQFSNSRSEMNVSTLELGDSALYLCASSLRLAVNNEQFFGPGTRLTVL.

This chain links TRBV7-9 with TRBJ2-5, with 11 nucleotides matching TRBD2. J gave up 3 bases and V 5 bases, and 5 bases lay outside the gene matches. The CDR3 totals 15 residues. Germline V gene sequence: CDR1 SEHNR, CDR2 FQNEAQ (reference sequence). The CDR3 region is CASSVTSGREETQYF. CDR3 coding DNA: TGTGCCAGCAGCGTCACTAGCGGGAGAGAAGAGACCCAGTACTTC.

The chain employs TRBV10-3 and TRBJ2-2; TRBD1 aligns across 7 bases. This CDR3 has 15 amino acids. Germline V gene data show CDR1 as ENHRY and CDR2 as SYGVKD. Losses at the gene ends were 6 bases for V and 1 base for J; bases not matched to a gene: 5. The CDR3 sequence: CAISDRVGNTGELFF. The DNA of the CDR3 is TGTGCCATCAGCGACAGGGTCGGGAACACCGGGGAGCTGTTTTTT.

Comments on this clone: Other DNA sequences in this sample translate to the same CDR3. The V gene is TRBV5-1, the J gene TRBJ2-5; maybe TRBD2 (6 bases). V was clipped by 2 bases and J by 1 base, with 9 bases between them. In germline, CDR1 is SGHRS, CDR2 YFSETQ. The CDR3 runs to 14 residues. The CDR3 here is CASSLGTSQETQYF. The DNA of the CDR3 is TGCGCCAGCAGCTTAGGGACTTCCCAAGAGACCCAGTACTTC.

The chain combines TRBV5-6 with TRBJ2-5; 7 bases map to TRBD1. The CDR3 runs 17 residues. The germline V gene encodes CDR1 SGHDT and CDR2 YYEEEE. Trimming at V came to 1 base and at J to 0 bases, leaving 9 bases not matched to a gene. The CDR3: CASSLPPDRLNQETQYF. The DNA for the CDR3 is TGTGCCAGCAGCTTGCCGCCGGACAGGTTAAACCAAGAGACCCAGTACTTC. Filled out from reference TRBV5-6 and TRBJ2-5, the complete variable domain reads DAGVTQSPTHLIKTRGQQVTLRCSPKSGHDTVSWYQQALGQGPQFIFQYYEEEERQRGNFPDRFSGHQFPNYSSELNVNALLLGDSALYLCASSLPPDRLNQETQYFGPGTRLLVL.

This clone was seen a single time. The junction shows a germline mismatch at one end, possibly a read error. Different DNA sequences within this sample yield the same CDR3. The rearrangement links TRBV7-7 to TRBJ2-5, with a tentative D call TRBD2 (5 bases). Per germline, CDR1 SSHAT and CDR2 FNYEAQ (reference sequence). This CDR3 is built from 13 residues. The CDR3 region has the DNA TGTGCTAGCAGTTCCGGACTTCAAGAGACCCAGTACTTC. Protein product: CASSSGLQETQYF.